One and the same sample provided the 8 T cell receptor beta chains below, sequenced in a study of blood T cells in healthy people across ages. The second PCR ran about 6 to 12 cycles with a sample-barcoded 5' primer and J-beta primers. TCRdb recomputed calls from the 5' RACE reads with MiXCR, one row per CDR3 protein. This repertoire shows about 320,000 distinct CDR3 sequences, 25% to 30% found once; its top ten account for 25% to 35%. Sequenced sample: blood. All receptors come from a woman aged 70-85 years in good health.

The chain carries TRBV10-2 and TRBJ1-6; 9 positions match TRBD1. The CDR3 sequence is 14 residues long. V was pared by 7 bases and J by 10 bases, with 8 bases of the junction left unmatched. CDR1 and CDR2 (germline): WSHSY, SAAADI. DNA of the CDR3: TGCGCCAGCACACCGGACAGGGGTCGATCACCCCTCCACTTT. This encodes CASTPDRGRSPLHF.

This sequence joins TRBV20-1 and TRBJ1-5; 10 bases agree with TRBD1. Germline V gene sequence: CDR1 DFQATT, CDR2 SNEGSKA (reference sequence). V trimming: 5 bases; J trimming: 4 bases; junction bases outside the gene matches: 2. This CDR3 is built from 13 residues. CDR3 sequence reads: CSAWDRGNQPQHF. CDR3 DNA sequence: TGCAGTGCTTGGGACAGGGGAAATCAGCCCCAGCATTTT.

The chain combines TRBV20-1 with TRBJ1-1; 7 positions agree with TRBD1. Unmatched junction bases numbered 10, after V lost 5 bases and J lost 7 bases. The CDR3 extends over 13 amino acids. Germline CDR1 and CDR2: DFQATT and SNEGSKA (reference sequence). The CDR3, as DNA: TGCAGTGCTCGGCTACAGGGGTGGGGTGAAGCTTTCTTT. It yields the protein CSARLQGWGEAFF.

The chain couples TRBV7-2 to TRBJ2-1, with a possible D match to TRBD1 (5 bases). CDR1 and CDR2 (germline): SGHTA, FQGNSA. The CDR3 runs to 17 residues. Trimming removed 3 bases at V and 8 bases at J, with 23 bases between. CDR3 sequence (DNA): TGTGCCAGCAGCTTGCGTCAGGGAAGGCTAGAGGTCGATGAGCAGTTCTTC. The encoded protein is CASSLRQGRLEVDEQFF.

This chain joins TRBV7-9 and TRBJ1-1; the D is unclear. Looked up from germline, CDR1 is SEHNR and CDR2 is FQNEAQ (reference sequence). The V end lost 5 bases, the J end lost 6 bases, and 19 bases lay between the germline ends. This CDR3 comprises 15 residues. Written as DNA, the CDR3 is TGTGCCAGCAGCCCCTCAGTGGGGTTAAATCCTGAAGCTTTCTTT. It encodes CASSPSVGLNPEAFF.

The chain employs TRBV20-1 and TRBJ2-3; tentatively, D is TRBD1 (6 bases). Trimming took 6 bases from V and 0 from J, leaving 13 bases between them. Germline V CDR1 and CDR2: DFQATT, SNEGSKA (reference sequence). CDR3 length equals 14 residues. The CDR3 protein is CSAARTASTDTQYF. The DNA for the CDR3 is TGCAGTGCGGCTAGGACAGCAAGCACAGATACGCAGTATTTT.

This clonotype was found a few times. The CDR3, as DNA: TGTGCCAGTAGTACGGGGACCCCCGGGGGAACCGGGGAGCTGTTTTTT. This gives the protein CASSTGTPGGTGELFF. The chain is built from TRBV19 and TRBJ2-2; D might be TRBD2 (6 bases). The CDR3 has 16 residues. The germline V gene has CDR1 LNHDA and CDR2 SQIVND (reference sequence). Deletions cut 4 bases from V and 5 bases from J, with 17 bases between.

In nucleotides, the CDR3 is TGTGCCAGCAGTACTAGCGGGAGAAACAAGTACAATGAGCAGTTCTTC. This translates into CASSTSGRNKYNEQFF. This chain connects TRBV12-3 or TRBV12-4 to TRBJ2-1; 11 bases line up with TRBD2. V dropped 5 bases and J dropped 4; count of bases not matched to a gene: 7. The CDR3 covers 16 residues.